This TCR beta chain was sequenced for a study of radiotherapy plus CTLA-4 blockade in lung cancer. Each patient with chemo-refractory metastatic non-small-cell lung cancer was treated with focal radiation plus CTLA-4 blockade using ipilimumab. The CDR3 loop spans 15 amino acids. The V and J ends lost 3 bases and 4 bases, in that order; junction bases with no gene match: 6. Germline assignment: CDR1 KGHSH and CDR2 LQKENI. Whole-study findings and limits: Radiotherapy plus ipilimumab was followed by expansion in blood of tumor-derived TCR clones.

In its sample, this clone was seen once. The antigen is not known. Using immunoSEQ multiplex PCR, the repertoire was profiled, and TCRdb retains in-frame clones only, with some absent. There are 75,000 to 80,000 clones in the sample; roughly 86% occur only once, and 0.87% lies in the top ten. This sample comprised peripheral blood, obtained from a patient treated with radiotherapy plus ipilimumab. The TCR sequence derives from a human donor with non-small cell lung cancer who had stable disease on radiotherapy plus ipilimumab. The chain combines TRBV18 with TRBJ1-5; 7 positions match TRBD1. The CDR3 here is CASSPRAGGNQPQHF. CDR3 bases: TGTGCCAGCTCACCGCGAGCAGGGGGAAATCAGCCCCAGCATTTT.